This T cell receptor (beta chain) was captured in a study of T cell responses to AZD1222 COVID-19 vaccine. V was trimmed by 4 bases and J by 5 bases, leaving 11 bases between them. CDR3 length equals 13 residues. Germline V gene lookup returns CDR1 SEHNR and CDR2 FQNEAQ (reference sequence). Comment on this clone: Antigen: not known.

Sequencing used immunoSEQ multiplex PCR; TCRdb keeps in-frame clones, though not all of them. The sample lists over 120,000 clones, over 90% occurring once. Findings of the study overall: The repertoires were collected only after the peak T cell response. The sample set comprised mostly white British donors with more females, and clonal diversity was possibly underestimated.

Sequencing was performed on peripheral blood, taken on day 0 of AZD1222 vaccination. The receptor comes from an adult in good health. The chain uses TRBV7-9 and TRBJ1-1; D uncertain. Written as DNA, the CDR3 is TGTGCCAGCAGCTCGGAGGGAGAAACTGAAGCTTTCTTT. Its protein product is CASSSEGETEAFF. The full variable domain, rest sourced from reference TRBV7-9 and TRBJ1-1, is DTGVSQNPRHKITKRGQNVTFRCDPISEHNRLYWYRQTLGQGPEFLTYFQNEAQLEKSRLLSDRFSAERPKGSFSTLEIQRTEQGDSAMYLCASSSEGETEAFFGQGTRLTVV.